Presented here are 6 T cell receptor beta chains from one specimen sequenced in a study of vaccination effects on CD4 cells after COVID-19. Antigen specificity for these receptors is unknown. ViraFEST expansion of antigen-specific CD4+ T cells with viral peptide pools preceded sequencing. CD4+ T cells were isolated after roughly nine days of culture. Two-dose BNT162b2 or mRNA-1273 vaccination was given to participants. Only in-frame clones appear in the TCRdb table, and some are missing; sequencing was by immunoSEQ multiplex PCR. The sample yields 25,000 to 40,000 clones, approximately 78% seen once. Material: CD4+ T cells from PBMCs cultured with HCoV-NL63 spike peptides, obtained after COVID-19 vaccination. These receptors were obtained from a human donor who received a COVID-19 vaccine. Some clones in this sample may be carry-over from other donors' samples.

The chain uses TRBV19 and TRBJ2-4, with 7 positions matching TRBD2. Trimming at V came to 3 bases and at J to 0 bases, leaving 2 bases not matched to a gene. Germline CDR1 is LNHDA and CDR2 is SQIVND (reference sequence). This CDR3 is 15 amino acids long. This chain's CDR3 is CASSIGGIAKNIQYF. The CDR3 DNA is TGTGCCAGTAGTATCGGGGGGATAGCCAAAAACATTCAGTACTTC.

This chain uses TRBV30 with TRBJ2-5; 7 nucleotides line up with TRBD1. V dropped 3 bases and J dropped 2; count of bases not matched to a gene: 3. CDR1 GTSNPN and CDR2 SVGIG come from the germline V gene (reference sequence). CDR3 length: 13 residues. The CDR3 loop is CAWSGQVQETQYF. The CDR3 nucleotides read TGTGCCTGGAGCGGACAGGTACAAGAGACCCAGTACTTC.

The chain combines TRBV6-5 with TRBJ1-1; no definite D call. The CDR3 runs 14 residues. V was pared by 5 bases and J by 3 bases, with 13 bases between. Germline V CDR1 and CDR2: MNHEY, SVGAGI. The CDR3 DNA reads TGTGCCAGCAGTAACCTCTCCCCGGACACTGAAGCTTTCTTT. Its protein product is CASSNLSPDTEAFF.

The CDR3 nucleotides are TGTGCCAGCAGCTTTATGGGGGGTCAAAACACCGGGGAGCTGTTTTTT. It translates to CASSFMGGQNTGELFF. V is TRBV5-5 and J is TRBJ2-2; D might be TRBD2 (6 bases). V was pared by 2 bases and J by 2 bases, with 13 bases between. CDR3 length: 16 amino acids. Germline CDR1 reads SGHKS; CDR2 reads YYEKEE (reference sequence).

This chain connects TRBV28 to TRBJ1-4, with D hard to call. Trimming took off 2 bases at V and 7 bases at J, with 8 bases between the two ends. Looked up from germline, CDR1 is MDHEN and CDR2 is SYDVKM. This CDR3 region has 13 residues. Here the CDR3 DNA reads TGTGCCAGCAGTTTAGTCGGTGGTGAAAAACTGTTTTTT. The encoded protein is CASSLVGGEKLFF.

The J gene is TRBJ2-5, the V gene TRBV10-3; TRBD2 is a possible D gene (6 bases). Germline CDR1 is ENHRY and CDR2 is SYGVKD. CDR3 length: 14 residues. The V gene lost 4 bases and the J gene lost 5 bases, with 14 bases spanning the gap. CDR3 in amino acids: CAISAGTRRETQYF. CDR3 DNA sequence: TGTGCCATCAGTGCAGGGACTCGGCGGGAGACCCAGTACTTC.